The rows below give T cell receptor beta chains drawn from one sample of a study of cytomegalovirus exposure and HLA in healthy donors. Using immunoSEQ multiplex PCR, the repertoire was profiled, and TCRdb retains in-frame clones only, with some absent. The sample includes 150,000 or so clones, nearly 10% of them seen just once. Material: PBMCs. The receptors were gathered from a man aged 45-65 years in good health and CMV-seronegative. Both conserved end residues are part of each CDR3. A D gene is named only where the DNA matches it firmly. The size of a clone is reported for some rows only, either as once, few or many, or as a class for expanded clones.

CDR3aa: CASKFQGNQPQHF
CDR3nt: TGTGCCAGCAAATTCCAGGGGAATCAGCCCCAGCATTTT
v_gene: TRBV6-6
d_gene: NA
j_gene: TRBJ1-5
abundance: NA

CDR3aa: CAWRGLAGAGNEQFF
CDR3nt: TGTGCCTGGAGGGGACTAGCGGGAGCCGGCAATGAGCAGTTCTTC
v_gene: TRBV30
d_gene: TRBD2
j_gene: TRBJ2-1
abundance: NA

CDR3aa: CASSTTSSYEAFF
CDR3nt: TGTGCCAGTAGTACAACCTCGAGTTATGAAGCTTTCTTT
v_gene: TRBV19
d_gene: NA
j_gene: TRBJ1-1
abundance: once

CDR3aa: CASLGLAGSLSYEQYF
CDR3nt: TGCGCCAGCCTGGGACTAGCGGGTTCCCTCTCCTACGAGCAGTACTTC
v_gene: TRBV10-1
d_gene: TRBD2
j_gene: TRBJ2-7
abundance: few

CDR3aa: CASSQVARGEAFF
CDR3nt: TGTGCCAGCAGCCAAGTTGCCCGAGGGGAAGCTTTCTTT
v_gene: TRBV14
d_gene: NA
j_gene: TRBJ1-1
abundance: NA

CDR3aa: CASRPGQGANEQFF
CDR3nt: TGTGCCAGCAGACCGGGACAGGGGGCCAATGAGCAGTTCTTC
v_gene: TRBV7-9
d_gene: TRBD1
j_gene: TRBJ2-1
abundance: NA

CDR3aa: CASSPGLAGDPTQYF
CDR3nt: TGTGCCAGCAGCCCCGGACTAGCGGGAGACCCTACGCAGTATTTT
v_gene: TRBV7-3
d_gene: TRBD2
j_gene: TRBJ2-3
abundance: NA

CDR3aa: CASSHPNNGRRQETQYF
CDR3nt: TGCGCCAGCAGCCACCCTAACAACGGGAGAAGACAAGAGACCCAGTACTTC
v_gene: TRBV4-1
d_gene: NA
j_gene: TRBJ2-5
abundance: NA

CDR3aa: CASSNAGTDIAKNIQYF
CDR3nt: TGTGCCAGCAGCAACGCCGGGACTGACATAGCCAAAAACATTCAGTACTTC
v_gene: TRBV21-1
d_gene: NA
j_gene: TRBJ2-4
abundance: few

CDR3aa: CASREGVLRDGEQFF
CDR3nt: TGTGCCAGCAGGGAGGGGGTCCTGAGGGACGGTGAGCAGTTCTTC
v_gene: TRBV19
d_gene: NA
j_gene: TRBJ2-1
abundance: few

CDR3aa: CATSRPPVGSPNEQFF
CDR3nt: TGTGCCACCAGCAGACCCCCTGTCGGTTCACCTAATGAGCAGTTCTTC
v_gene: TRBV15
d_gene: NA
j_gene: TRBJ2-1
abundance: few

CDR3aa: CASSLRTGSEQYF
CDR3nt: TGCGCCAGCAGCTTGAGGACAGGGTCCGAGCAGTACTTC
v_gene: TRBV5-1
d_gene: TRBD1
j_gene: TRBJ2-7
abundance: few

CDR3aa: CASSYPKQYF
CDR3nt: TGTGCCAGCAGTTACCCCAAGCAGTACTTC
v_gene: TRBV6-5
d_gene: NA
j_gene: TRBJ2-7
abundance: few

CDR3aa: CASSLVAEPNEQFF
CDR3nt: TGCGCCAGCAGCTTGGTAGCGGAACCAAATGAGCAGTTCTTC
v_gene: TRBV5-1
d_gene: NA
j_gene: TRBJ2-1
abundance: many

CDR3aa: CASSLESTTEQYF
CDR3nt: TGTGCTAGCAGCTTAGAATCTACTACCGAGCAGTACTTC
v_gene: TRBV7-7
d_gene: NA
j_gene: TRBJ2-7
abundance: NA

CDR3aa: CASLGPRGHQPQHF
CDR3nt: TGTGCCAGCCTCGGGCCCAGAGGGCATCAGCCCCAGCATTTT
v_gene: TRBV6-1
d_gene: NA
j_gene: TRBJ1-5
abundance: NA

CDR3aa: CARSWTATEAFF
CDR3nt: TGCGCCAGGTCCTGGACAGCCACTGAAGCTTTCTTT
v_gene: TRBV4-1
d_gene: NA
j_gene: TRBJ1-1
abundance: few

CDR3aa: CASSQEAHRGLETQYF
CDR3nt: TGCGCCAGCAGCCAAGAAGCCCACAGGGGGCTGGAGACCCAGTACTTC
v_gene: TRBV4-1
d_gene: TRBD1
j_gene: TRBJ2-5
abundance: NA

CDR3aa: CASSLFYLEGNQPQNF
CDR3nt: TGTGCCAGCAGTTTATTCTACCTGGAGGGCAATCAGCCCCAGAATTTT
v_gene: TRBV28
d_gene: NA
j_gene: TRBJ1-5
abundance: NA

CDR3aa: CASSLISGSYYNEQFF
CDR3nt: TGCGCCAGCAGCTTGATCTCCGGGAGCTACTACAATGAGCAGTTCTTC
v_gene: TRBV5-1
d_gene: NA
j_gene: TRBJ2-1
abundance: few

CDR3aa: CASSLTGVTEAFF
CDR3nt: TGCGCCAGCAGCCTTACAGGGGTTACTGAAGCTTTCTTT
v_gene: TRBV5-1
d_gene: TRBD1
j_gene: TRBJ1-1
abundance: few

CDR3aa: CASSQDRPINSPLHF
CDR3nt: TGTGCCAGCAGTCAGGACAGGCCTATCAATTCACCCCTCCACTTT
v_gene: TRBV14
d_gene: TRBD1
j_gene: TRBJ1-6
abundance: NA

CDR3aa: CASSLVGRSSSYEQYF
CDR3nt: TGCGCCAGCAGCTTGGTTGGCCGGAGCAGCTCCTACGAGCAGTACTTC
v_gene: TRBV5-1
d_gene: NA
j_gene: TRBJ2-7
abundance: NA